These T cell receptor beta chains were read from a single sample in a study of T cell responses to AZD1222 COVID-19 vaccine. Profiling relied on immunoSEQ multiplex PCR, and the TCRdb table lists in-frame clones only, not all of them. This sample has more than 95,000 clones, with 80% to 90% found just once. The specimen comprised peripheral blood, sampled on day 0 of AZD1222 vaccination. These receptors came from an adult in good health. CDR3s include the opening cysteine and the closing phenylalanine or tryptophan. The order of the fields is V gene, CDR3 length, J gene, CDR3 protein.

TRBV5-5	14	TRBJ1-2	CASSNRDPGVGYTF
TRBV19	16	TRBJ2-7	CASSVYPSGGTNEQYF
TRBV5-1	14	TRBJ1-4	CASSLGIANEKLFF
TRBV12-3/TRBV12-4	13	TRBJ1-2	CASSPGQDYGYTF
TRBV19	14	TRBJ1-2	CASSRGILNYGYTF
TRBV5-4	16	TRBJ2-7	CASSFGTGTGLYEQYF
TRBV7-8	16	TRBJ1-5	CASSLGNGGGNQPQHF
TRBV12-3/TRBV12-4	11	TRBJ1-4	CATATGEKLFF
TRBV5-1	13	TRBJ2-7	CASSRGQAGEQYF
TRBV7-2	15	TRBJ1-6	CASSSVTVYNSPLHF
TRBV6-2/TRBV6-3	13	TRBJ1-1	CASSWEGITEAFF
TRBV18	14	TRBJ1-1	CASSPAGLDTEAFF